This paragraph reports one T cell receptor beta chain. No antigen is known for it. The data are from a study of T cell responses to AZD1222 COVID-19 vaccine. Study-level results: White British people made up most donors, females outnumbered males, and clonal diversity was possibly underestimated.

The table came from immunoSEQ multiplex PCR; TCRdb's copy has only in-frame clones and leaves some out. Among approximately 84,000 clones listed, approximately 92% were seen once. V was shortened by 0 bases and J by 8 bases, with 23 bases between the two germline ends. The CDR3 sequence is 18 residues long. The germline gives CDR1 SGHRS, CDR2 YFSETQ. This sequence joins TRBV5-1 and TRBJ1-4; D ambiguous. This material consisted of peripheral blood, taken 28 days after the second AZD1222 dose. This receptor was identified in an adult who received the AZD1222 COVID-19 vaccine. The CDR3 loop reads CASSLAGQASILGEKLFF. As DNA, the CDR3 is TGCGCCAGCAGCTTGGCCGGGCAGGCGAGCATTCTGGGAGAAAAACTGTTTTTT.